One and the same sample provided the 21 T cell receptor beta chains below, sequenced in a study of blood T cell repertoires in COVID-19. Profiling relied on immunoSEQ multiplex PCR, and the TCRdb table lists in-frame clones only, not all of them. Found here are about 35,000 clones, approximately 89% of them singletons; the top ten hold roughly 44%. Specimen: peripheral blood. These receptors were collected from a human donor in a cohort sampled during active COVID-19.

The chain has TRBV6-1 and TRBJ2-1; TRBD1 is a possible D gene (5 bases). Per germline, CDR1 MNHNS and CDR2 SASEGT. Trimming pared 4 bases from V and 4 bases from J, leaving 23 bases between. The CDR3 is made up of 18 amino acids. CDR3 in amino acids: CASSVRGFQGLGYNEQFF. CDR3 nucleotides: TGTGCCAGCAGTGTTCGTGGCTTTCAGGGTTTAGGGTACAATGAGCAGTTCTTC.

This clone occurred once. The rearrangement links TRBV6-4 to TRBJ1-2; a weak D match, TRBD1 (6 bases). The germline CDR1 and CDR2 sequences are MRHNA and SNTAGT. Trimming left V 6 bases short and J 0 bases short, with 17 bases between. This CDR3 comprises 16 residues. The CDR3 protein is CASSGRQARPNYGYTF. CDR3 bases: TGTGCCAGCAGCGGCAGACAGGCGAGGCCTAACTATGGCTACACCTTC.

The chain uses TRBV18 and TRBJ2-7; 11 bases align to TRBD2. The trim removed 8 bases at V and 0 bases at J, leaving 9 bases unmatched. Looked up from germline, CDR1 is KGHSH and CDR2 is LQKENI. The CDR3 covers 16 residues. This chain's CDR3 is CASTGTSGRSSYEQYF. CDR3 bases: TGTGCCAGCACGGGGACTAGCGGAAGGAGCTCCTACGAGCAGTACTTC.

This clone was seen a few times. V and J are TRBV5-6 and TRBJ1-2, with TRBD1 identical over 10 bases. Germline-derived CDR1 and CDR2 are SGHDT and YYEEEE. The CDR3 spans 15 residues. The V gene end was trimmed by 4 bases and the J gene end by 5 bases; junction bases not matched to a gene: 8. The CDR3 here is CASSPDRGRGYGYTF. DNA of the CDR3: TGTGCCAGCAGCCCCGACAGGGGGCGGGGGTATGGCTACACCTTC.

The V and J genes are TRBV29-1 and TRBJ1-4, with 10 bases aligning to TRBD1. V trimming: 6 bases; J trimming: 0 bases; junction bases outside the gene matches: 4. The CDR3 loop spans 15 amino acids. Germline V gene sequence: CDR1 SQVTM, CDR2 ANQGSEA. The CDR3 loop reads CSVAGQGATNEKLFF. The CDR3, as DNA: TGCAGCGTCGCCGGACAGGGGGCAACTAATGAAAAACTGTTTTTT.

The chain uses TRBV7-2 and TRBJ1-5; tentative D call: TRBD1 (6 bases). CDR1 SGHTA and CDR2 FQGNSA come from the germline V gene. Trimming took 4 bases from V and 6 from J, leaving 10 bases between them. This CDR3 is built from 13 residues. CDR3 DNA sequence: TGTGCCAGCAGCTCTGGACAGATTCAGCCCCAGCATTTT. Protein: CASSSGQIQPQHF.

The chain uses TRBV28 and TRBJ1-1; D is unresolved. V was pared by 8 bases and J by 3 bases, with 19 bases between. Germline CDR1 and CDR2: MDHEN and SYDVKM. The CDR3 loop spans 15 amino acids. The CDR3 sequence: CASGTPIRGDTEAFF. The CDR3 bases are TGTGCCAGCGGAACCCCGATTCGCGGGGACACTGAAGCTTTCTTT. The whole variable domain, remainder taken from reference TRBV28 and TRBJ1-1, is DVKVTQSSRYLVKRTGEKVFLECVQDMDHENMFWYRQDPGLGLRLIYFSYDVKMKEKGDIPEGYSVSREKKERFSLILESASTNQTSMYLCASGTPIRGDTEAFFGQGTRLTVV.

V usage is TRBV19 and J usage is TRBJ1-4, with TRBD1 identical over 8 bases. This CDR3 spans 18 amino acids. Germline lookup yields CDR1 LNHDA and CDR2 SQIVND (reference sequence). With 5 bases clipped from V and 6 bases from J, the junction kept 17 bases outside the gene matches. Here the CDR3 DNA reads TGTGCCAGTAGTGCCCGGTTTCAGGGGGCTCGGAGGTATGAAAAACTGTTTTTT. Translated, it gives CASSARFQGARRYEKLFF.

This chain links TRBV11-3 with TRBJ2-5; no clear D. Germline V gene lookup returns CDR1 SGHNT and CDR2 YENEEA. The CDR3 runs 13 residues. The V end was cut by 5 bases, the J end by 4 bases, with 11 bases between. The CDR3 DNA reads as TGTGCCAGCAGCAACACCTGGAGAGAGACCCAGTACTTC. Protein: CASSNTWRETQYF.

This chain links TRBV28 with TRBJ1-2; D is uncertain. V lost 3 bases, J lost 6 bases, and 11 bases lay in between. The CDR3 covers 13 residues. Germline assignment: CDR1 MDHEN and CDR2 SYDVKM. The DNA of the CDR3 is TGTGCCAGCAGTTTCGAGACAAATGATGGCTACACCTTC. It is translated as CASSFETNDGYTF.

The rearrangement links TRBV18 to TRBJ1-1, with 7 bases lining up with TRBD1. With 6 bases clipped from V and 1 base from J, the junction kept 11 bases outside the gene matches. This CDR3 has 16 residues. Germline lookup yields CDR1 KGHSH and CDR2 LQKENI. Here the CDR3 DNA reads TGTGCCAGCTCCCCGGGACAGCGAACGGAGAACACTGAAGCTTTCTTT. It specifies CASSPGQRTENTEAFF. The full variable domain, with the rest looked up from reference TRBV18 and TRBJ1-1, is NAGVMQNPRHLVRRRGQEARLRCSPMKGHSHVYWYRQLPEEGLKFMVYLQKENIIDESGMPKERFSAEFPKEGPSILRIQQVVRGDSAAYFCASSPGQRTENTEAFFGQGTRLTVV.

The V gene is TRBV7-8, the J gene TRBJ2-3, with TRBD2 matching 7 bases. The CDR3 runs 16 residues. The V gene end was trimmed by 3 bases and the J gene end by 5 bases; junction bases not matched to a gene: 11. The germline V gene encodes CDR1 SGHVS and CDR2 FQNEAQ. This chain's CDR3 is CASSLGRLARLDTQYF. CDR3 coding DNA: TGTGCCAGCAGCTTGGGAAGACTAGCCCGATTAGATACGCAGTATTTT.

The chain has TRBV10-1 and TRBJ1-5, with no clear D. The CDR3 totals 17 residues. Trimming stripped 3 bases from V and 0 bases from J, with 15 bases between. Germline V gene lookup returns CDR1 WNHNN and CDR2 SYGVQD (reference sequence). The CDR3 sequence: CASSESFKHHSNQPQHF. Written as DNA, the CDR3 is TGCGCCAGCAGTGAAAGTTTTAAGCACCATAGCAATCAGCCCCAGCATTTT.

The chain links TRBV7-2 to TRBJ1-2; D is possibly TRBD1 (5 bases). Trimming left V 0 bases short and J 6 bases short, with 14 bases between. Germline V gene sequence: CDR1 SGHTA, CDR2 FQGNSA. The CDR3 runs to 15 residues. CDR3 nucleotides: TGTGCCAGCAGCTTAGCTCCAGGGATGGTCGATGGCTACACCTTC. Translated, it gives CASSLAPGMVDGYTF.

This chain uses TRBV29-1 with TRBJ1-5; D may be TRBD1 (5 bases). V gave up 4 bases and J gave up 5 bases, with 12 bases separating them. CDR1 SQVTM and CDR2 ANQGSEA come from the germline V gene. The CDR3 runs 13 residues. Here the CDR3 DNA reads TGCAGCGTTGCCCAGACAGTAGATCAGCCCCAGCATTTT. As protein: CSVAQTVDQPQHF. The full variable domain, with the rest looked up from reference TRBV29-1 and TRBJ1-5, is SAVISQKPSRDICQRGTSLTIQCQVDSQVTMMFWYRQQPGQSLTLIATANQGSEATYESGFVIDKFPISRPNLTFSTLTVSNMSPEDSSIYLCSVAQTVDQPQHFGDGTRLSIL.

This chain connects TRBV7-2 to TRBJ2-5; D is unclear. V was clipped by 4 bases and J by 5 bases, with 8 bases between them. CDR1 and CDR2 from the germline V gene are SGHTA and FQGNSA. The CDR3 extends over 12 amino acids. CDR3 sequence (DNA): TGTGCCAGCAGCTCTGGGCGCGAGACCCAGTACTTC. Protein sequence: CASSSGRETQYF.

The V gene is TRBV6-6, the J gene TRBJ1-1; tentative D call: TRBD1 (6 bases). CDR1 is MNHNY, CDR2 SVGAGI, per germline (reference sequence). Trimming cost V 6 bases and J 2 bases, with 19 bases left between them. The CDR3 is 16 amino acids. The CDR3 sequence is CASSRGGWEGNTEAFF. CDR3 in DNA: TGTGCCAGCAGCCGGGGGGGCTGGGAAGGAAACACTGAAGCTTTCTTT.

For the CDR3, the DNA is TGTGCCAGCAGCAGGAGCCTTGGCGGCGCGAACACCGGGGAGCTGTTTTTT. Amino acids: CASSRSLGGANTGELFF. V usage is TRBV5-6 and J usage is TRBJ2-2; no clear D. Trimming cost V 4 bases and J 0 bases, with 16 bases left between them. Germline assignment: CDR1 SGHDT and CDR2 YYEEEE. This CDR3 is built from 17 residues.

CDR3 nucleotides: TGTGCCAGCTCAGGGACAGGGTCAATGAATTCACCCCTCCACTTT. Translating gives CASSGTGSMNSPLHF. This chain uses TRBV18 with TRBJ1-6; 9 bases agree with TRBD1. The germline CDR1 and CDR2 sequences are KGHSH and LQKENI. After removal of 5 bases from V and 7 bases from J, the junction contained 6 bases not matched to a gene. This CDR3 has 15 amino acids.

The chain carries TRBV7-6 and TRBJ2-1; TRBD2 aligns across 12 bases. The CDR3 runs 16 residues. J gave up 3 bases and V 3 bases, and 3 bases lay outside the gene matches. Germline values: CDR1 SGHVS, CDR2 FNYEAQ. CDR3 bases: TGTGCCAGCAGCTTGCTAGCGGGGGGGTTCTACAATGAGCAGTTCTTC. Residues: CASSLLAGGFYNEQFF.

V is TRBV7-2 and J is TRBJ2-5, with D perhaps TRBD2 (7 bases). CDR1 SGHTA and CDR2 FQGNSA come from the germline V gene. V dropped 5 bases and J dropped 5 bases, with 24 bases sitting between them. The CDR3 is 17 amino acids. The CDR3 loop reads CASSPASWGGGPETQYF. The DNA for the CDR3 is TGTGCCAGCAGCCCGGCCTCGTGGGGCGGGGGCCCGGAGACCCAGTACTTC.